These 18 T cell receptor beta chains were sequenced from one sample in a study of cytomegalovirus exposure and HLA in healthy donors. Profiling relied on immunoSEQ multiplex PCR, and the TCRdb table lists in-frame clones only, not all of them. Seen here are 150,000 to 200,000 clones, less than 90% observed once, and the top ten hold 10% to 13%. Material for sequencing was PBMCs. All receptors come from a man between 25 and 39 years old in good health and CMV-seropositive.

This clone was detected once. The V call is TRBV30, the J call TRBJ2-1; D possibly corresponds to TRBD1 (5 bases). Germline loops: CDR1 GTSNPN, CDR2 SVGIG (reference sequence). CDR3 length: 15 residues. Between the trimmed V and J ends, which lost 1 base and 9 bases, there was a span of 19 bases. The CDR3 loop is CAWSAALSRASEQFF. Written as DNA, the CDR3 is TGTGCCTGGAGTGCAGCGTTGTCCAGGGCTAGTGAGCAGTTCTTC.

This chain connects TRBV15 to TRBJ2-7, with 12 bases aligning to TRBD1. Germline CDR1 LNHNV, CDR2 YYDKDF (reference sequence). This CDR3 has 17 residues. After removal of 2 bases from V and 1 base from J, the junction contained 6 bases not matched to a gene. This CDR3 is CATSRSGQGAGSYEQYF. CDR3 DNA: TGTGCCACCAGCAGATCGGGACAGGGGGCTGGTTCCTACGAGCAGTACTTC. The full variable domain, rest sourced from reference TRBV15 and TRBJ2-7, is DAMVIQNPRYQVTQFGKPVTLSCSQTLNHNVMYWYQQKSSQAPKLLFHYYDKDFNNEADTPDNFQSRRPNTSFCFLDIRSPGLGDTAMYLCATSRSGQGAGSYEQYFGPGTRLTVT.

The chain couples TRBV11-3 to TRBJ2-1; 10 bases are a match to TRBD2. The V and J ends lost 1 base and 5 bases, in that order; junction bases with no gene match: 8. Germline V lookup: CDR1 SGHNT, CDR2 YENEEA. The CDR3 loop spans 17 amino acids. As DNA, the CDR3 is TGTGCCAGCAGCTTAGGGGTAGTAGCGGGGGGCGACAATGAGCAGTTCTTC. Protein: CASSLGVVAGGDNEQFF.

This clone was seen a handful of times. The chain carries TRBV9 and TRBJ2-3; tentative D call: TRBD2 (6 bases). CDR1 and CDR2 from the germline V gene are SGDLS and YYNGEE. Trimming took off 3 bases at V and 0 bases at J, with 11 bases between the two ends. This CDR3 has 15 residues. CDR3 in DNA: TGTGCCAGCAGCGAAACCGGGACTAGCACAGATACGCAGTATTTT. It encodes CASSETGTSTDTQYF.

The J gene is TRBJ2-4, the V gene TRBV4-2; D is possibly TRBD2 (6 bases). CDR1 is LGHNA, CDR2 YNFKEQ, per germline. The length of the CDR3 is 13 residues. Deletions cut 8 bases from V and 8 bases from J, with 16 bases between. CDR3 bases: TGTGCCAGCGGATGGGGGGTAGATGACATTCAGTACTTC. Its translation: CASGWGVDDIQYF.

This chain connects TRBV14 to TRBJ1-2; maybe TRBD1 (6 bases). Trimming stripped 4 bases from V and 7 bases from J, with 16 bases between. Germline values: CDR1 SGHDN, CDR2 FVKESK. This CDR3 is built from 14 residues. CDR3 nucleotide sequence: TGTGCCAGCAGCCCCCCCGGGACAAAAAGTGGCTACACCTTC. Translation gives CASSPPGTKSGYTF.

This rearrangement joins TRBV9 to TRBJ1-3; D may be TRBD1 (6 bases). Germline CDR1 SGDLS, CDR2 YYNGEE. The V end lost 2 bases, the J end lost 4 bases, and 10 bases lay between the germline ends. This CDR3 region has 14 residues. The CDR3 reads CASSVAGVGNTIYF. Written as DNA, the CDR3 is TGTGCCAGCAGCGTGGCAGGGGTCGGAAACACCATATATTTT.

In the case of this clone: In the same sample, other DNA sequences code for this CDR3. DNA for the CDR3: TGCGCCAGCAGCTTAAGGGGCACTGAAGCTTTCTTT. It encodes CASSLRGTEAFF. This rearrangement joins TRBV5-1 to TRBJ1-1; D may be TRBD1 (5 bases). Trimming removed 2 bases from V and 4 bases from J, with 6 bases in between. CDR3 length equals 12 residues. In germline, CDR1 is SGHRS, CDR2 YFSETQ.

CDR3 sequence (DNA): TGTGCCAGCAGCATAGCGGGGGCGTACAATGAGCAGTTCTTC. Protein: CASSIAGAYNEQFF. V usage is TRBV28 and J usage is TRBJ2-1, with 9 bases that match TRBD2. The CDR3 has 14 residues. Germline V CDR1 and CDR2: MDHEN, SYDVKM. V trimming: 6 bases; J trimming: 4 bases; junction bases outside the gene matches: 4.

V and J are TRBV27 and TRBJ2-1; 8 bases are a match to TRBD2. This CDR3 has 12 residues. With V trimmed by 8 bases and J by 7 bases, 4 bases remained unmatched. The germline gives CDR1 MNHEY, CDR2 SMNVEV (reference sequence). The CDR3 bases are TGTGCCAGCCGGGGGGGGAGGAATGAGCAGTTCTTC. It specifies CASRGGRNEQFF.

This chain uses TRBV19 with TRBJ2-2, with D possibly matching TRBD1 (5 bases). The CDR3 contains 13 residues. The germline V gene has CDR1 LNHDA and CDR2 SQIVND (reference sequence). Trimming stripped 6 bases from V and 3 bases from J, with 8 bases between. CDR3 in DNA: TGTGCCAGTAGAAAACAGGACACCGGGGAGCTGTTTTTT. This translates into CASRKQDTGELFF.

CDR3 nucleotides: TGTGCTAGTGGCTCGGACAGATACTACGAGCAGTACTTC. Translating gives CASGSDRYYEQYF. The J gene is TRBJ2-7, the V gene TRBV12-5; a weak D match, TRBD1 (6 bases). The V end lost 6 bases, the J end lost 3 bases, and 12 bases lay between the germline ends. Germline CDR1 and CDR2: LGHNT and FRNRAP. The CDR3 has 13 amino acids.

The chain links TRBV5-6 to TRBJ1-5; D unclear. The V and J ends lost 4 bases and 5 bases respectively, with 16 bases between them. The CDR3 consists of 15 residues. Germline lookup yields CDR1 SGHDT and CDR2 YYEEEE. CDR3 amino acids: CASSLAGIVHQPQHF. The CDR3 DNA is TGTGCCAGCAGCCTTGCGGGGATCGTTCATCAGCCCCAGCATTTT.

As to this clone: The CDR3 carries no conserved terminal phenylalanine or tryptophan, so it likely arises from a read error. The chain employs TRBV6-5 and TRBJ1-2; no clear D. Germline V CDR1 and CDR2: MNHEY, SVGAGI. Between the trimmed V and J ends, which lost 2 bases and 3 bases, there was a span of 16 bases. This CDR3 spans 16 amino acids. The CDR3 DNA sequence: TGTGCCAGCAGTTACAACGCCCAACCGCAACACTATGGCTACACCCTC. The encoded protein is CASSYNAQPQHYGYTL.

The chain joins TRBV27 to TRBJ2-7, with 11 positions matching TRBD1. Germline CDR1 and CDR2: MNHEY and SMNVEV (reference sequence). CDR3 length equals 14 residues. J was trimmed by 3 bases and V by 5 bases; bases with no gene match: 3. CDR3 DNA: TGTGCCAGCAGTGGACAGGGGGCCTACTACGAGCAGTACTTC. Its translation is CASSGQGAYYEQYF.

The V and J genes are TRBV28 and TRBJ2-7; D is undetermined. The CDR3 is 14 amino acids. CDR1 and CDR2 from the germline V gene are MDHEN and SYDVKM. Trimming cost V 11 bases and J 2 bases, with 19 bases left between them. The CDR3 is CAPESRVQTYEQYF. The CDR3 nucleotides read TGTGCCCCTGAGTCTCGGGTACAAACCTACGAGCAGTACTTC.

The chain carries TRBV28 and TRBJ1-4; TRBD1 matches 11 bases. The CDR3 is 15 residues long. V was clipped by 6 bases and J by 6 bases; unmatched bases: 6. From germline, CDR1 is MDHEN and CDR2 SYDVKM. The CDR3: CASSTRTGGDEKLFF. CDR3 bases: TGTGCCAGCAGCACTCGGACAGGGGGCGATGAAAAACTGTTTTTT.

The chain is built from TRBV6-5 and TRBJ2-7, with 10 bases lining up with TRBD2. The CDR3 sequence is 16 residues long. Germline V gene data show CDR1 as MNHEY and CDR2 as SVGAGI. V gave up 1 base and J gave up 3 bases; unmatched junction bases: 6. The DNA of the CDR3 is TGTGCCAGCAGTTACTATGGGACTAGCGCAGGCTACGAGCAGTACTTC. As protein: CASSYYGTSAGYEQYF.